Below are 26 T cell receptor beta chains sequenced from a single sample in a study of shared clonotypes between healthy human individuals. Assay: immunoSEQ multiplex PCR; the TCRdb copy retains only in-frame clones and omits some. The data contain about 2 million clones, roughly 94% of them singletons. Sequenced: naive CD4+ T cells sorted from blood. The subset denotes: CD45RA+ positively selected. These receptors originate from a man younger than 30 in good health.

On this clone: Other DNA sequences in the sample encode the same CDR3. V usage is TRBV27 and J usage is TRBJ2-7; 11 positions match TRBD2. The ends lost 2 bases at V and 3 bases at J; junction bases unmatched: 0. The CDR3 runs 14 residues. Germline lookup yields CDR1 MNHEY and CDR2 SMNVEV (reference sequence). The CDR3: CASSLTSGSYEQYF. CDR3 nucleotides: TGTGCCAGCAGTTTAACTAGCGGGAGCTACGAGCAGTACTTC.

The chain employs TRBV5-1 and TRBJ2-3, with 12 bases that match TRBD2. The V gene's germline CDR1 is SGHRS and CDR2 YFSETQ. Trimming cost V 0 bases and J 3 bases; bases outside gene matches: 5. The CDR3 has 17 amino acids. The CDR3 region has the DNA TGCGCCAGCAGCTTGGTGGCCCTAGCGGGAGGGACAGATACGCAGTATTTT. Translation gives CASSLVALAGGTDTQYF.

This sequence joins TRBV30 and TRBJ1-2; D gene unclear. CDR3 length: 16 amino acids. With 0 bases removed from V and 4 bases from J, the gap between germline ends came to 18 bases. Germline V CDR1 and CDR2: GTSNPN, SVGIG (reference sequence). DNA for the CDR3: TGTGCCTGGAGTGTACACGATTACAGAGGAAGCTATGGCTACACCTTC. Protein sequence: CAWSVHDYRGSYGYTF.

The DNA of the CDR3 is TGTGCCAGCAGCCCAGGGCAGGAATCCTACGAGCAGTACTTC. Residues: CASSPGQESYEQYF. The J gene is TRBJ2-7, the V gene TRBV11-2, with D possibly matching TRBD1 (5 bases). This CDR3 is 14 amino acids long. The V end lost 5 bases, the J end lost 1 base, and 12 bases lay between the germline ends. Germline assignment: CDR1 SGHAT and CDR2 FQNNGV.

This chain connects TRBV6-5 to TRBJ1-1; a weak D match, TRBD1 (5 bases). The CDR3 extends over 15 amino acids. Germline V gene data show CDR1 as MNHEY and CDR2 as SVGAGI. Deletions cut 5 bases from V and 5 bases from J, with 18 bases between. CDR3 coding DNA: TGTGCCAGCAGTCATGGGGGTCTGGGGGAAACTGAAGCTTTCTTT. Translation gives CASSHGGLGETEAFF.

Here the CDR3 reads CASSLRDNSPLHF. In DNA, the CDR3 is TGCGCCAGCAGCCTACGGGACAATTCACCCCTCCACTTT. This sequence joins TRBV5-1 and TRBJ1-6, with D maybe TRBD1 (5 bases). Germline values: CDR1 SGHRS, CDR2 YFSETQ. The CDR3 spans 13 residues. V was trimmed by 4 bases and J by 7 bases, leaving 9 bases between them.

The genes are TRBV2 and TRBJ1-6; D remains ambiguous. In germline, CDR1 is SNHLY, CDR2 FYNNEI. This CDR3 contains 11 residues. V dropped 6 bases and J dropped 10 bases, with 7 bases sitting between them. The CDR3 DNA reads as TGTGCCAGCAGCGCGAGGTCACCCCTCCACTTT. Translating it yields CASSARSPLHF.

As concerns this clone: The same CDR3 can be traced to other DNA sequences in this sample. This chain links TRBV7-9 with TRBJ2-2; maybe TRBD2 (5 bases). Trimming took 0 bases from V and 4 from J, leaving 6 bases between them. CDR3 length: 14 amino acids. Germline assignment: CDR1 SEHNR and CDR2 FQNEAQ (reference sequence). The CDR3 region is CASSLAEGTGELFF. DNA for the CDR3: TGTGCCAGCAGCTTAGCAGAGGGCACCGGGGAGCTGTTTTTT. Looking up the rest from reference TRBV7-9 and TRBJ2-2 gives the full variable domain: DTGVSQNPRHKITKRGQNVTFRCDPISEHNRLYWYRQTLGQGPEFLTYFQNEAQLEKSRLLSDRFSAERPKGSFSTLEIQRTEQGDSAMYLCASSLAEGTGELFFGEGSRLTVL.

This clone came up once. This chain joins TRBV27 and TRBJ2-7; TRBD2 might be the D (5 bases). The germline gives CDR1 MNHEY, CDR2 SMNVEV (reference sequence). The CDR3 is 13 amino acids. V dropped 6 bases and J dropped 6 bases, with 15 bases sitting between them. CDR3 residues: CASSTRRGGEQYF. For the CDR3, the DNA is TGTGCCAGCAGCACTCGACGTGGAGGCGAGCAGTACTTC.

This clone has a single count. The chain employs TRBV30 and TRBJ2-1; 11 bases line up with TRBD2. The CDR3 consists of 13 residues. V shed 2 bases and J 9 bases; nucleotides not matched to a gene: 3. CDR1 and CDR2 (germline): GTSNPN, SVGIG (reference sequence). CDR3 sequence (DNA): TGTGCCTGGAGTCTGACTAGCGGGGTTGAGCAGTTCTTC. This sequence encodes CAWSLTSGVEQFF.

The V and J genes are TRBV25-1 and TRBJ1-2; 7 positions agree with TRBD1. The junction had 10 bases not matched to a gene; V was cut back by 6 bases and J by 3 bases. The germline V gene has CDR1 MGHDK and CDR2 SYGVNS. This CDR3 spans 15 amino acids. CDR3 amino acids: CASSQRPDRDYGYTF. The CDR3 DNA sequence: TGTGCCAGCAGCCAACGTCCCGACAGGGACTATGGCTACACCTTC.

The chain employs TRBV5-1 and TRBJ2-7; 8 nucleotides agree with TRBD1. The CDR3 runs to 14 residues. Trimming took 7 bases from V and 4 from J; bases not matched to a gene: 10. CDR1 is SGHRS, CDR2 YFSETQ, per germline. CDR3 sequence: CASEPGQGGYEQYF. For the CDR3, the DNA is TGCGCCAGCGAACCCGGACAGGGCGGGTACGAGCAGTACTTC.

The chain combines TRBV28 with TRBJ1-4; tentative D call: TRBD1 (5 bases). Germline-derived CDR1 and CDR2 are MDHEN and SYDVKM. The CDR3 length is 16 residues. V was pared by 5 bases and J by 3 bases, with 16 bases between. CDR3 nucleotide sequence: TGTGCCAGCAGTGACAGTTTGGGTGGGTCTAATGAAAAACTGTTTTTT. Translation gives CASSDSLGGSNEKLFF.

The chain links TRBV5-1 to TRBJ1-1, with 7 bases matching TRBD1. The V segment lost 5 bases and the J segment 7 bases; nucleotides outside the gene matches: 8. This CDR3 comprises 13 residues. From germline, CDR1 is SGHRS and CDR2 YFSETQ. CDR3 in amino acids: CASSHDRAYEAFF. The CDR3 DNA reads as TGCGCCAGCAGTCATGACAGGGCCTATGAAGCTTTCTTT.

V usage is TRBV6-5 and J usage is TRBJ1-1; 8 bases are shared with TRBD1. Germline V gene sequence: CDR1 MNHEY, CDR2 SVGAGI. Trimming took 6 bases from V and 1 from J; bases not matched to a gene: 7. This CDR3 contains 15 residues. CDR3 loop: CASRQGAQGNTEAFF. The CDR3 region has the DNA TGTGCCAGCAGGCAGGGGGCGCAAGGGAACACTGAAGCTTTCTTT.

The chain recombines TRBV2 with TRBJ2-3, with 8 bases that match TRBD2. In germline, CDR1 is SNHLY, CDR2 FYNNEI. The junction had 8 bases not matched to a gene; V was cut back by 8 bases and J by 1 base. This CDR3 has 15 amino acids. DNA of the CDR3: TGTGCCAGCGGCCGCAGTAGCGGGGGCACAGATACGCAGTATTTT. Residues: CASGRSSGGTDTQYF. The entire variable domain, with the rest obtained from reference TRBV2 and TRBJ2-3, is as follows: EPEVTQTPSHQVTQMGQEVILRCVPISNHLYFYWYRQILGQKVEFLVSFYNNEISEKSEIFDDQFSVERPDGSNFTLKIRSTKLEDSAMYFCASGRSSGGTDTQYFGPGTRLTVL.

The V and J genes are TRBV30 and TRBJ2-7; D unresolved. CDR3 length equals 11 residues. From germline, CDR1 is GTSNPN and CDR2 SVGIG (reference sequence). The V and J ends lost 6 bases and 2 bases respectively, with 8 bases between them. The CDR3 here is CACLDPYEQYF. The CDR3 DNA is TGTGCCTGTTTGGACCCCTACGAGCAGTACTTC.

This chain connects TRBV5-1 to TRBJ2-4; 11 bases are shared with TRBD2. This CDR3 is built from 14 residues. The trim removed 4 bases at V and 8 bases at J, leaving 5 bases unmatched. Per the germline V gene, CDR1 is SGHRS and CDR2 is YFSETQ. The CDR3 coding sequence is TGCGCCAGCAGCCAGACTAGCGGGAAGGACATTCAGTACTTC. Its translation: CASSQTSGKDIQYF.

This chain uses TRBV7-9 with TRBJ1-2, with 7 nucleotides matching TRBD1. V dropped 4 bases and J dropped 0; count of bases not matched to a gene: 11. The CDR3 is made up of 17 amino acids. Germline V CDR1 and CDR2: SEHNR, FQNEAQ (reference sequence). The CDR3 nucleotides read TGTGCCAGCAGCTCTTGGGCGGGACAGATGACTAACTATGGCTACACCTTC. Its translation: CASSSWAGQMTNYGYTF.

This clone was counted once. V is TRBV5-5 and J is TRBJ1-6; 7 bases fit TRBD1. CDR1 and CDR2 (germline): SGHKS, YYEKEE (reference sequence). J was trimmed by 6 bases and V by 4 bases; bases with no gene match: 4. The CDR3 extends over 14 amino acids. CDR3 residues: CASSPDRVNSPLHF. The CDR3 bases are TGTGCCAGCAGCCCCGACAGGGTTAATTCACCCCTCCACTTT.

The chain is built from TRBV7-9 and TRBJ1-1, with D hard to call. Per the germline V gene, CDR1 is SEHNR and CDR2 is FQNEAQ (reference sequence). The CDR3 runs to 15 residues. V was cut by 0 bases and J by 2 bases, with 10 bases left in between. DNA for the CDR3: TGTGCCAGCAGCTTAGCGGTGGTGCCCAACACTGAAGCTTTCTTT. As protein: CASSLAVVPNTEAFF.

The gene calls are TRBV27 and TRBJ1-6; D gene unclear. The length of the CDR3 is 14 residues. Germline V lookup: CDR1 MNHEY, CDR2 SMNVEV (reference sequence). V lost 6 bases, J lost 6 bases, and 12 bases lay in between. The CDR3 here is CASSLGTANSPLHF. CDR3 bases: TGTGCCAGCAGCCTTGGCACTGCTAATTCACCCCTCCACTTT.

The chain carries TRBV5-6 and TRBJ1-3; D is unresolved. In germline, CDR1 is SGHDT, CDR2 YYEEEE. The germline V and J ends were trimmed by 3 bases and 0 bases, with 13 bases remaining between them. There are 16 residues in the CDR3. CDR3 DNA: TGTGCCAGCAGCTCCGCTCTACCTAACTCTGGAAACACCATATATTTT. Its translation: CASSSALPNSGNTIYF.

Remarks on this clone: Distinct nucleotide sequences in the sample also encode this CDR3. The chain carries TRBV18 and TRBJ2-7; unclear D gene. Germline loops: CDR1 KGHSH, CDR2 LQKENI. The CDR3 has 14 residues. Deletions cut 1 base from V and 0 bases from J, with 7 bases between. CDR3 in DNA: TGTGCCAGCTCACCACTGCAGAGCTCCTACGAGCAGTACTTC. Translating gives CASSPLQSSYEQYF.

The gene calls are TRBV5-1 and TRBJ1-4, with D possibly matching TRBD1 (6 bases). Germline values: CDR1 SGHRS, CDR2 YFSETQ. Trimming pared 0 bases from V and 10 bases from J, leaving 10 bases between. CDR3 length equals 13 residues. CDR3 bases: TGCGCCAGCAGCTTGGGCCAGACAGGAAAACTGTTTTTT. Translated: CASSLGQTGKLFF.

The J gene is TRBJ2-1, the V gene TRBV27, with D uncertain. Germline V gene sequence: CDR1 MNHEY, CDR2 SMNVEV (reference sequence). The CDR3 runs 17 residues. Between the trimmed V and J ends, which lost 3 bases and 4 bases, there was a span of 19 bases. The CDR3 sequence: CASSFLYTVPPYNEQFF. The CDR3 coding sequence is TGTGCCAGCAGTTTCCTGTACACCGTCCCCCCTTACAATGAGCAGTTCTTC.